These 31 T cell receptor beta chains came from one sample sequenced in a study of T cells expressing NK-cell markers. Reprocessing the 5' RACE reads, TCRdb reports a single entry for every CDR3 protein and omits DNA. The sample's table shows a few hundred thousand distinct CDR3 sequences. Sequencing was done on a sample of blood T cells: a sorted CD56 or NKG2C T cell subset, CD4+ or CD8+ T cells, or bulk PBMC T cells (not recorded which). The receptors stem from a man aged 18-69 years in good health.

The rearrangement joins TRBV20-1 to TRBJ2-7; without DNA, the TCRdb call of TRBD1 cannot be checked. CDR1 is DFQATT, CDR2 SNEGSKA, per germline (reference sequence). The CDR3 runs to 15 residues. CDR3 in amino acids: CSAREVPWGPYEQYF.

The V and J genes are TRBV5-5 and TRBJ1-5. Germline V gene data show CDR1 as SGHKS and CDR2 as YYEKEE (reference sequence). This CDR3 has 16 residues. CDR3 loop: CASSPSLHSFNQPQHF.

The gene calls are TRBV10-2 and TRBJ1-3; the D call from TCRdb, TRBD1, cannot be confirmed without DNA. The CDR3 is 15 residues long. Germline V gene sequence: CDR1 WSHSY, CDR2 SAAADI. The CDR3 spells CASSDGHLSGNTIYF.

Here the CDR3 reads CASTRPGGGASTDTQYF. The rearrangement uses TRBV23-1 and TRBJ2-3; the D gene TCRdb calls, TRBD2, cannot be checked with no DNA. TRBV23-1 is recorded as an ORF, its role being uncertain. CDR3 size: 17 residues.

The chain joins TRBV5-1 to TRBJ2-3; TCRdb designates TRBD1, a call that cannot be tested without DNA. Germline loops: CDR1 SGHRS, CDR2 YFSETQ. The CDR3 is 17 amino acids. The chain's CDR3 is CASNPFTGQGLSDTQYF.

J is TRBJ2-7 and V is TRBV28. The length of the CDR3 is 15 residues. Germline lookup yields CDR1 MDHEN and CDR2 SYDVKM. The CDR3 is CASSLRISDSYEQYF.

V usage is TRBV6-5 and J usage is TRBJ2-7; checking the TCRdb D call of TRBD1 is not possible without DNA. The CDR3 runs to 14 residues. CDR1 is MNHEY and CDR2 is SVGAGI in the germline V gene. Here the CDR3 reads CASSYEGVSYEQYF.

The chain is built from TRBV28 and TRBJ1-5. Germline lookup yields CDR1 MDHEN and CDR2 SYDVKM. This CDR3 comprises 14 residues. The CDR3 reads CASSPWRDSQPQHF.

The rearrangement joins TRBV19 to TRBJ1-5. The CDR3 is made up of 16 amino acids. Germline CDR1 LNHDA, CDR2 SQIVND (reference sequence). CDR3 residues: CASSPRGAGSNQPQHF.

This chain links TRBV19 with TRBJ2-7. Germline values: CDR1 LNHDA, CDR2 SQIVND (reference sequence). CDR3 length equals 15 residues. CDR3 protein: CASSIRSRTAYEQYF.

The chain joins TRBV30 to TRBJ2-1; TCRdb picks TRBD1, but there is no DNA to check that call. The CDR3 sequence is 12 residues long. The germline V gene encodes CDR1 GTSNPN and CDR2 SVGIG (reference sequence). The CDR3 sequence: CAWSGGSSEQFF.

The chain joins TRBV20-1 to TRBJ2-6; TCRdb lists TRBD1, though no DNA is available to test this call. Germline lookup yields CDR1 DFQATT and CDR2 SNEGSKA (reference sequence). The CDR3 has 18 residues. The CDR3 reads CSARPRTGQGAGANVLTF.

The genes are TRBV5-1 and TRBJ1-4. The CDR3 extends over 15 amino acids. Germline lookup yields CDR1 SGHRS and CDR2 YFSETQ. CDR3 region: CASSSRGVVDEKLFF.

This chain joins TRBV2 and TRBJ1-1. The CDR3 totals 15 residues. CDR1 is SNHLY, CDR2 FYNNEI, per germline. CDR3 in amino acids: CASSLARLEFTEAFF.

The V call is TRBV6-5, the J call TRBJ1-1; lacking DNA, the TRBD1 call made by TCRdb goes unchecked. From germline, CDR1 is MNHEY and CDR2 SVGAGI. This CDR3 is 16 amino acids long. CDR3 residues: CASSYLGQGPGTEAFF.

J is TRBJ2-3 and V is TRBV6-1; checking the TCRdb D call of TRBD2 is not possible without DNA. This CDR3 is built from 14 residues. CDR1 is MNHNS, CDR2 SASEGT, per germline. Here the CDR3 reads CASKGLAHRDTQYF.

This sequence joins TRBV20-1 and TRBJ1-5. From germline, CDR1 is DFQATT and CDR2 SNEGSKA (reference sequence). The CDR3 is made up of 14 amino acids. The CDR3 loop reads CSARAGMGNQPQHF.

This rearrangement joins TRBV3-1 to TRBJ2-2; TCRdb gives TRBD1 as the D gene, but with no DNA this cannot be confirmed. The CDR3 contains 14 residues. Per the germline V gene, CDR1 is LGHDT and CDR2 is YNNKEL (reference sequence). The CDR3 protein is CASSQGQSIGELFF.

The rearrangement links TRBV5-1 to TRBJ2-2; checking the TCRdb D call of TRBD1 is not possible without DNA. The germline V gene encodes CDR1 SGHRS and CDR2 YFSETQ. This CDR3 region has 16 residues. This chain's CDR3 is CASSWEFGARTGELFF.

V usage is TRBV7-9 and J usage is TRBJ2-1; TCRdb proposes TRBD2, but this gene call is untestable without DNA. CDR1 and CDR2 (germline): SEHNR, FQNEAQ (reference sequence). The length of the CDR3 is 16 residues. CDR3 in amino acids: CASSELAFSSYNEQFF.

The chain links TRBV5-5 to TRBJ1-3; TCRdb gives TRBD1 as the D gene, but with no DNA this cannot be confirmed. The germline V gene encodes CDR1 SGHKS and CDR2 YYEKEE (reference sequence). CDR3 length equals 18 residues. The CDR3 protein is CASSLRGQGERVGNTIYF. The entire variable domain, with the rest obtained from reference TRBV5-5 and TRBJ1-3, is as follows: DAGVTQSPTHLIKTRGQQVTLRCSPISGHKSVSWYQQVLGQGPQFIFQYYEKEERGRGNFPDRFSARQFPNYSSELNVNALLLGDSALYLCASSLRGQGERVGNTIYFGEGSWLTVV.

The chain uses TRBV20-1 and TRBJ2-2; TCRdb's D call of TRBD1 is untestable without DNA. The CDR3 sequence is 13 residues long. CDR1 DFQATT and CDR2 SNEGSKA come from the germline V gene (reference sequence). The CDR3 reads CNRTGCPYLGLFF.

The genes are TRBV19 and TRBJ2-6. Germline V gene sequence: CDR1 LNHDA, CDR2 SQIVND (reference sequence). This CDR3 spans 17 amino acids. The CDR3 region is CASSTLDGSSGANVLTF.

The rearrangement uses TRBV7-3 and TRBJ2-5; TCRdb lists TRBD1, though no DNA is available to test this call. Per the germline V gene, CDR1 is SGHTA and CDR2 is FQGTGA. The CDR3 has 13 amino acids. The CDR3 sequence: CASSRGGKETQYF. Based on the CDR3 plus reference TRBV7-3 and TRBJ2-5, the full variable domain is GAGVSQTPSNKVTEKGKYVELRCDPISGHTALYWYRQSLGQGPEFLIYFQGTGAADDSGLPNDRFFAVRPEGSVSTLKIQRTERGDSAVYLCASSRGGKETQYFGPGTRLLVL.

This chain's CDR3 is CASSEWDGTSYEQYF. The V call is TRBV25-1, the J call TRBJ2-7; TCRdb designates TRBD1, a call that cannot be tested without DNA. The V gene's germline CDR1 is MGHDK and CDR2 SYGVNS. The CDR3 extends over 15 amino acids.

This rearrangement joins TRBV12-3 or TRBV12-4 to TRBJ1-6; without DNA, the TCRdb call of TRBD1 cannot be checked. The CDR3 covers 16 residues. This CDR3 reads CASSPGGSSYNSPLHF.

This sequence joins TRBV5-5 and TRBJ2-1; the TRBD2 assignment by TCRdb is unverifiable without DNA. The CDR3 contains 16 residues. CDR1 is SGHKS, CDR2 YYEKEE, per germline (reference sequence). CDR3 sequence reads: CASTPLGTSVYNEQFF.

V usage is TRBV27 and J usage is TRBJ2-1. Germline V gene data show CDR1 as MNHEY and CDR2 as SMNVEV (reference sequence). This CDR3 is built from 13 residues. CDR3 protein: CASRLSTYNEQFF.

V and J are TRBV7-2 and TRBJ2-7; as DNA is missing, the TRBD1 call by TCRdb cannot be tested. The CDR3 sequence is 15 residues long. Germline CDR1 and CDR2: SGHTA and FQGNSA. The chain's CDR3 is CASSLVPGQGYEQYF.

The CDR3: CASIGKGVKHNEQFF. The chain has TRBV6-1 and TRBJ2-1; the TRBD1 assignment by TCRdb is unverifiable without DNA. Per the germline V gene, CDR1 is MNHNS and CDR2 is SASEGT. There are 15 residues in the CDR3.

Here the CDR3 reads CAIAGRATEAFF. This chain joins TRBV10-3 and TRBJ1-1. CDR3 length equals 12 residues. Germline V lookup: CDR1 ENHRY, CDR2 SYGVKD.